Listed below are T cell receptor beta chains from one sample, sequenced in a study of vaccination effects on CD4 cells after COVID-19. Which antigens these TCRs recognize remains unknown. TCRdb keeps only in-frame clones here, not all; method: immunoSEQ multiplex PCR. In the table there are about 27,000 clones, approximately 76% of which are singletons. This specimen consisted of CD4+ T cells from PBMCs cultured with SARS-CoV-2 spike peptides, obtained before COVID-19 vaccination. The receptor source for this set is a human donor who received a COVID-19 vaccine. CDR3s include the opening cysteine and the closing phenylalanine or tryptophan. A D gene is named only where the DNA matches it firmly. Not all rows give a size; the values are once, few, many and, for expanded clones, a class.

few TRBJ1-1 - TRBV9 14 CASSVAWGGTEAFF TGTGCCAGCAGCGTAGCCTGGGGGGGGACTGAAGCTTTCTTT
- TRBJ1-2 TRBD1 TRBV3-1/TRBV3-2 15 CASSPDQGQGRGYTF TGTGCCAGCAGCCCCGATCAAGGACAGGGTAGAGGCTACACCTTC
few TRBJ2-1 TRBD2 TRBV19 15 CASRGLAHSYNEQFF TGTGCCAGTAGGGGACTAGCGCACTCCTACAATGAGCAGTTCTTC
- TRBJ2-3 TRBD2 TRBV3-1/TRBV3-2 16 CASSQGWARGADTQYF TGTGCCAGCAGCCAAGGCTGGGCTCGGGGGGCAGATACGCAGTATTTT
- TRBJ2-2 - TRBV7-2 14 CASSLKVGAGELFF TGTGCCAGCAGCTTAAAGGTGGGGGCCGGGGAGCTGTTTTTT
- TRBJ1-5 - TRBV2 13 CASSEFQSQPQHF TGTGCCAGCAGTGAGTTTCAAAGTCAGCCCCAGCATTTT
- TRBJ2-7 - TRBV7-8 15 CASSLEGTSKYEQYF TGTGCCAGCAGCTTAGAGGGGACTTCAAAATACGAGCAGTACTTC
- TRBJ1-2 - TRBV15 14 CATRGEGKYYGYTF TGTGCCACCCGTGGGGAGGGGAAGTACTATGGCTACACCTTC
few TRBJ2-1 - TRBV5-4 13 CASSLTVNGEQFF TGTGCCAGCAGCTTGACAGTAAATGGCGAGCAGTTCTTC
- TRBJ2-1 TRBD2 TRBV2 15 CASPGTSGTYNEQFF TGTGCCAGCCCGGGAACTAGCGGGACCTACAATGAGCAGTTCTTC
- TRBJ2-3 TRBD2 TRBV18 17 CASSPRLAGDRTDTQYF TGTGCCAGCTCACCACGACTAGCGGGAGACCGCACAGATACGCAGTATTTT
- TRBJ2-1 TRBD1 TRBV6-5 15 CASSQSGQGYNEQFF TGTGCCAGCAGTCAGTCGGGACAGGGATACAATGAGCAGTTCTTC
- TRBJ2-5 - TRBV29-1 12 CSVVPGRETQYF TGCAGCGTTGTTCCGGGAAGGGAGACCCAGTACTTC
- TRBJ1-3 - TRBV19 12 CASRLSGNTIYF TGTGCCAGTAGACTCTCTGGAAACACCATATATTTT
medium-sized TRBJ2-3 TRBD2 TRBV28 17 CASSSQPSGTSNKKQYF TGTGCCAGCAGTTCTCAGCCCTCCGGGACTAGCAATAAAAAACAGTATTTT
- TRBJ1-2 - TRBV19 13 CASSMTAGYGYTF TGTGCCAGTAGTATGACAGCAGGCTATGGCTACACCTTC
few TRBJ2-7 - TRBV24-1 16 CATSETGTLGHYEQYF TGTGCCACCAGTGAAACCGGGACGTTGGGCCACTACGAGCAGTACTTC
- TRBJ2-1 TRBD2 TRBV3-1/TRBV3-2 20 CASSPGTTSGRLKNYNEQFF TGTGCCAGCAGCCCCGGGACCACTAGCGGGAGGCTGAAAAACTACAATGAGCAGTTCTTC
- TRBJ1-1 - TRBV30 9 CAWSPPGEF TGTGCCTGGAGTCCCCCAGGGGAATTT
- TRBJ2-4 - TRBV15 17 CATSSPRGTAAKNIQYF TGTGCCACCAGCTCCCCCAGAGGAACAGCTGCGAAAAACATTCAGTACTTC
medium-sized TRBJ1-2 TRBD1 TRBV2 15 CASSAQPGQVYGYTF TGTGCCAGCAGTGCCCAACCCGGACAGGTCTATGGCTACACCTTC
once TRBJ2-1 TRBD2 TRBV24-1 15 CATSERGLAGDEQFF TGTGCCACCAGTGAAAGGGGACTAGCGGGGGATGAGCAGTTCTTC
- TRBJ2-3 TRBD2 TRBV3-1/TRBV3-2 18 CASSLRPGTSGGRDTQYF TGTGCCAGCAGCCTCCGTCCTGGGACTAGCGGGGGAAGGGATACGCAGTATTTT
- TRBJ2-3 - TRBV19 13 CASSIDILDTQYF TGTGCCAGTAGTATAGATATCCTAGATACGCAGTATTTT
- TRBJ1-2 TRBD1 TRBV6-1 17 CASSGRDRGRLNYGYTF TGTGCCAGCAGTGGCCGGGACAGGGGGCGTCTCAACTATGGCTACACCTTC
- TRBJ1-2 - TRBV9 11 CASSVGYGYTF TGTGCCAGCAGCGTAGGCTATGGCTACACCTTC
- TRBJ1-5 - TRBV19 15 CASSGQLYSNQPQHF TGTGCCAGTAGTGGACAGCTCTATAGCAATCAGCCCCAGCATTTT
- TRBJ1-6 TRBD1 TRBV3-1/TRBV3-2 16 CASSHLGTGDNSPLHF TGTGCCAGCAGCCACCTCGGGACAGGGGATAATTCACCCCTCCACTTT
- TRBJ2-3 TRBD2 TRBV10-2 16 CASSASSGRWGDTQYF TGCGCCAGCAGTGCTTCTAGCGGGAGGTGGGGGGATACGCAGTATTTT
- TRBJ2-7 TRBD2 TRBV19 16 CASSIDASGRSYEQYF TGTGCCAGTAGTATAGATGCAAGCGGGAGGTCCTACGAGCAGTACTTC
- TRBJ2-5 TRBD2 TRBV6-2/TRBV6-3 17 CASSYPTSGRTQETQYF TGTGCCAGCAGTTACCCAACTAGCGGGAGGACCCAAGAGACCCAGTACTTC
- TRBJ2-2 - TRBV19 16 CASSTQLYTNTGELFF TGTGCCAGTAGTACGCAGTTATATACGAACACCGGGGAGCTGTTTTTT
- TRBJ2-7 TRBD1 TRBV4-2 15 CASSQLTGGIYEQYF TGTGCCAGCAGCCAATTAACAGGGGGGATCTACGAGCAGTACTTC
- TRBJ1-1 TRBD1 TRBV3-1/TRBV3-2 13 CASSPRQGFEAFF TGTGCCAGCAGCCCCAGACAGGGATTTGAAGCTTTCTTT
- TRBJ1-1 - TRBV5-5 18 CASKYRVGRSLMNTEAFF TGTGCCAGCAAGTACCGGGTGGGCAGGAGCCTTATGAACACTGAAGCTTTCTTT
- TRBJ1-1 - TRBV19 13 CASSSGLNTEAFF TGTGCCAGTAGTTCAGGGTTGAACACTGAAGCTTTCTTT
- TRBJ2-7 - TRBV5-4 14 CASTLNGGTYEQYF TGTGCCAGCACCTTGAATGGCGGTACCTACGAGCAGTACTTC
- TRBJ1-2 - TRBV6-5 14 CASSYSARADGYTF TGTGCCAGCAGTTACTCGGCCAGGGCTGATGGCTACACCTTC
- TRBJ2-2 - TRBV4-1 15 CASSTSTGNTGELFF TGCGCCAGCAGCACCTCGACAGGTAACACCGGGGAGCTGTTTTTT
- TRBJ1-5 TRBD1 TRBV30 15 CAWSVQGVGNQPQHF TGTGCCTGGAGTGTTCAGGGGGTAGGCAATCAGCCCCAGCATTTT
- TRBJ1-2 TRBD1 TRBV6-2/TRBV6-3 13 CASSEGQNYGYTF TGTGCCAGCAGCGAGGGACAGAACTATGGCTACACCTTC
- TRBJ1-2 - TRBV5-1 14 CASSLKSGARGYTF TGCGCCAGCAGCTTGAAGTCGGGGGCCCGAGGCTACACCTTC
- TRBJ1-6 - TRBV5-1 16 CASRPGGGYGDSPLHF TGCGCCAGCAGGCCGGGCGGGGGCTACGGGGATTCACCCCTCCACTTT
- TRBJ2-2 TRBD1 TRBV6-4 15 CASSDSQGDTGELFF TGTGCCAGCAGTGACTCACAGGGGGACACCGGGGAGCTGTTTTTT
- TRBJ2-7 - TRBV2 14 CASSPPLDLNEQYF TGTGCCAGCAGTCCCCCCCTGGACCTTAACGAGCAGTACTTC
- TRBJ2-6 TRBD1 TRBV10-3 16 CAISPGQGSGANVLTF TGTGCCATCAGTCCCGGACAGGGCTCTGGGGCCAACGTCCTGACTTTC
- TRBJ1-5 - TRBV5-6 15 CASSLARVGNQPQHF TGTGCCAGCAGCTTGGCAAGGGTCGGCAATCAGCCCCAGCATTTT
once TRBJ2-2 TRBD2 TRBV5-1 16 CASSPGLAGNTGELFF TGCGCCAGCAGCCCTGGACTAGCCGGGAACACCGGGGAGCTGTTTTTT
- TRBJ2-5 TRBD1 TRBV7-2 14 CASSLSGTAGTQYF TGTGCCAGCAGCTTATCCGGGACAGCAGGGACCCAGTACTTC
- TRBJ1-2 - TRBV24-1 15 CATSEAEGMRDGYTF TGTGCCACCAGTGAAGCGGAGGGAATGAGGGATGGCTACACCTTC